This is a list of T cell receptor beta chains from one sample in a study of cytomegalovirus exposure and HLA in healthy donors. Only in-frame clones appear in the TCRdb table, and some are missing; sequencing was by immunoSEQ multiplex PCR. The sample shows roughly 130,000 clones, around nine tenths of them seen only once. The material sequenced was PBMCs. The receptors come from a man in his thirties or forties in good health and CMV-seronegative. CDR3s include the opening cysteine and the closing phenylalanine or tryptophan. Fields, in order: clone size, J gene, V gene, D gene, CDR3 DNA, CDR3 protein. D genes are given only for firm matches. Where a row states a size, it is once, few, many or the class of an expanded clone; other rows omit it.

abundance: once
j_gene: TRBJ1-1
v_gene: TRBV11-2
d_gene: .
CDR3nt: TGTGCCAGCAGTACAGGGTACACTGAAGCTTTCTTT
CDR3aa: CASSTGYTEAFF

abundance: .
j_gene: TRBJ1-1
v_gene: TRBV19
d_gene: .
CDR3nt: TGTGCCAGTAGTATTGCGGGGATTCGAACTGAAGCTTTCTTT
CDR3aa: CASSIAGIRTEAFF

abundance: .
j_gene: TRBJ2-1
v_gene: TRBV5-1
d_gene: .
CDR3nt: TGCGCCACCTCCCAGGGCCCGTCATCCTACAATGAGCAGTTCTTC
CDR3aa: CATSQGPSSYNEQFF

abundance: .
j_gene: TRBJ1-1
v_gene: TRBV11-2
d_gene: .
CDR3nt: TGTGCCAGCAGCTTAGTGCGGGCTGAAGCTTTCTTT
CDR3aa: CASSLVRAEAFF

abundance: .
j_gene: TRBJ1-2
v_gene: TRBV27
d_gene: .
CDR3nt: TGTGCCAGCAGTTTAGGAGTGGCAGGGATGAGTGGCTACACCTTC
CDR3aa: CASSLGVAGMSGYTF

abundance: .
j_gene: TRBJ1-1
v_gene: TRBV19
d_gene: TRBD1
CDR3nt: TGTGCCAGTAGAATCGGTACAGGGGCGAACACTGAAGCTTTCTTT
CDR3aa: CASRIGTGANTEAFF

abundance: .
j_gene: TRBJ2-3
v_gene: TRBV7-9
d_gene: .
CDR3nt: TGTGCCAGCAGCCCGATCGTGGGCAGGGGTGGAGTAGATACGCAGTATTTT
CDR3aa: CASSPIVGRGGVDTQYF

abundance: .
j_gene: TRBJ1-1
v_gene: TRBV18
d_gene: .
CDR3nt: TGTGCCAGCTCGGCCACTTCAGGGAAGGACACTGAAGCTTTCTTT
CDR3aa: CASSATSGKDTEAFF

abundance: .
j_gene: TRBJ2-3
v_gene: TRBV7-2
d_gene: .
CDR3nt: TGTGCCAGCAGCTTAGACGGAGGGACTACAGATACGCAGTATTTT
CDR3aa: CASSLDGGTTDTQYF

abundance: once
j_gene: TRBJ2-2
v_gene: TRBV6-5
d_gene: .
CDR3nt: TGTGCCAGCAGTTACTTCTCCGGGGAGCTGTTTTTT
CDR3aa: CASSYFSGELFF

abundance: .
j_gene: TRBJ2-7
v_gene: TRBV18
d_gene: .
CDR3nt: TGTGCCAGCTCCCCAGACAAGTCCTACGAGCAGTACTTC
CDR3aa: CASSPDKSYEQYF

abundance: .
j_gene: TRBJ1-1
v_gene: TRBV16
d_gene: TRBD1
CDR3nt: TGTGCCAGCAGCCGCCGGACAGGGGGGAACACTGAAGCTTTCTTT
CDR3aa: CASSRRTGGNTEAFF

abundance: .
j_gene: TRBJ1-1
v_gene: TRBV5-1
d_gene: .
CDR3nt: TGCGCCAGCAGCACGCCGGGGGGCAACACTGAAGCTTTCTTT
CDR3aa: CASSTPGGNTEAFF